A single sample gave rise to the 7 T cell receptor beta chains below, sequenced in a study of T cell responses to AZD1222 COVID-19 vaccine (dated by TCRdb to about 2021). The library was generated by the immunoSEQ multiplex PCR assay. TCRdb obtained this table from immuneACCESS and retained in-frame rearrangements with V and J assigned. These tables miss some clones; where compared with another copy, unresolved V genes account for less than half of the shortfall, and the remainder is unexplained. This sample lists 150,000 to 200,000 clones; approximately 93% were detected once. The ten largest clones add up to approximately 4% of the sample. The meaning of the sample's time point label: baseline before first vaccination. The sample in question was peripheral blood, obtained on day 0 of AZD1222 vaccination. These receptors originate from an adult in good health.

This chain connects TRBV19 to TRBJ1-5; tentative D call: TRBD1 (5 bases). Per germline, CDR1 LNHDA and CDR2 SQIVND (reference sequence). The length of the CDR3 is 15 residues. Trimming took 3 bases from V and 2 from J, leaving 11 bases between them. CDR3 loop: CASSISQGGNQPQHF. Here the CDR3 DNA reads TGTGCCAGTAGTATTTCCCAGGGTGGCAATCAGCCCCAGCATTTT.

This chain connects TRBV5-1 to TRBJ1-3; the D is unclear. CDR3 size: 13 residues. The germline gives CDR1 SGHRS, CDR2 YFSETQ. Trimming took off 4 bases at V and 4 bases at J, with 9 bases between the two ends. Here the CDR3 DNA reads TGCGCCAGCAGCCCTGGAGCGGGAAACACCATATATTTT. Translated, it gives CASSPGAGNTIYF.

The chain employs TRBV6-1 and TRBJ2-5; D call uncertain. Germline-derived CDR1 and CDR2 are MNHNS and SASEGT. CDR3 size: 13 residues. V was clipped by 3 bases and J by 3 bases, with 8 bases between them. In DNA, the CDR3 is TGTGCCAGCAGTGAGGGTGTCGAAGAGACCCAGTACTTC. Residues: CASSEGVEETQYF.

This clone showed up just once. The chain has TRBV20-1 and TRBJ1-2; 7 positions match TRBD1. Per germline, CDR1 DFQATT and CDR2 SNEGSKA (reference sequence). The CDR3 extends over 11 amino acids. The J segment lost 7 bases and the V segment lost 6 bases, leaving 5 bases of the junction unmatched. CDR3 residues: CSARDRRGYTF. The CDR3 nucleotides are TGCAGTGCCCGGGACAGACGTGGCTACACCTTC.

The genes are TRBV7-9 and TRBJ1-1; D is possibly TRBD1 (5 bases). Germline V gene data show CDR1 as SEHNR and CDR2 as FQNEAQ (reference sequence). The V end lost 5 bases, the J end lost 1 base, and 14 bases lay between the germline ends. The CDR3 totals 15 residues. The CDR3 region has the DNA TGTGCCAGCAGCCCCGAGAGGAGGGGGAACACTGAAGCTTTCTTT. Protein sequence: CASSPERRGNTEAFF.

The V and J genes are TRBV29-1 and TRBJ1-5; maybe TRBD1 (5 bases). CDR3 size: 13 residues. CDR1 is SQVTM, CDR2 ANQGSEA, per germline. Trimming stripped 4 bases from V and 2 bases from J, with 9 bases between. The CDR3 reads CSVGLGGNQPQHF. CDR3 DNA: TGCAGCGTTGGTTTAGGGGGCAATCAGCCCCAGCATTTT. The whole variable domain, remainder taken from reference TRBV29-1 and TRBJ1-5, is SAVISQKPSRDICQRGTSLTIQCQVDSQVTMMFWYRQQPGQSLTLIATANQGSEATYESGFVIDKFPISRPNLTFSTLTVSNMSPEDSSIYLCSVGLGGNQPQHFGDGTRLSIL.

The chain links TRBV5-6 to TRBJ2-5; either TRBD1 or TRBD2 may fit D (5 bases each). Germline CDR1 is SGHDT and CDR2 is YYEEEE. The CDR3 has 16 residues. The V and J ends lost 0 bases and 1 base respectively, with 13 bases between them. CDR3 sequence: CASSLAGGRAQETQYF. DNA for the CDR3: TGTGCCAGCAGCTTGGCCGGAGGCAGGGCCCAAGAGACCCAGTACTTC.